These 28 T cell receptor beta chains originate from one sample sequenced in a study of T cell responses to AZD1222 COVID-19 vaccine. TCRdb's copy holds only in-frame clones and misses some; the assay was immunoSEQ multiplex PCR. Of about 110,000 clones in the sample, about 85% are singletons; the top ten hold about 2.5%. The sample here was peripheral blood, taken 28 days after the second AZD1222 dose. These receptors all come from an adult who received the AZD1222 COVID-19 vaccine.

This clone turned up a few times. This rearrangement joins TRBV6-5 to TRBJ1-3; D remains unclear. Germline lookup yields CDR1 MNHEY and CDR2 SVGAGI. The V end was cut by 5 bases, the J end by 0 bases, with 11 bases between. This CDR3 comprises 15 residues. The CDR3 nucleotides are TGTGCCAGCAGTACCGGACGGACCTCTGGAAACACCATATATTTT. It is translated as CASSTGRTSGNTIYF.

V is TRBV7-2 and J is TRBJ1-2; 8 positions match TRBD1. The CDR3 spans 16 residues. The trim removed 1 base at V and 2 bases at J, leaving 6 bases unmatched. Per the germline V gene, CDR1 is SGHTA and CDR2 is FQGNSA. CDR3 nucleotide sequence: TGTGCCAGCAGCTTAGGGGGTCAGGGGGCGAACTATGGCTACACCTTC. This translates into CASSLGGQGANYGYTF.

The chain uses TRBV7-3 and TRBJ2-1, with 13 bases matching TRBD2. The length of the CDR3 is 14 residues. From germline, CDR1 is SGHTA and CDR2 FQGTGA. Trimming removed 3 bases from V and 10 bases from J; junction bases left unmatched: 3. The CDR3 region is CASSFQGLAGEQFF. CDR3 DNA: TGTGCCAGCAGCTTCCAGGGACTAGCGGGAGAGCAGTTCTTC.

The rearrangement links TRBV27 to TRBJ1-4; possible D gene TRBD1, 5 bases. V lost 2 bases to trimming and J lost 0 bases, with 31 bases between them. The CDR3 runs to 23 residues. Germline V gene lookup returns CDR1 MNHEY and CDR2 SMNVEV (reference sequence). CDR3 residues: CASSLDDYRSTKTTPTTNEKLFF. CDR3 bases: TGTGCCAGCAGTTTAGACGACTACAGGTCTACAAAAACCACTCCCACAACTAATGAAAAACTGTTTTTT.

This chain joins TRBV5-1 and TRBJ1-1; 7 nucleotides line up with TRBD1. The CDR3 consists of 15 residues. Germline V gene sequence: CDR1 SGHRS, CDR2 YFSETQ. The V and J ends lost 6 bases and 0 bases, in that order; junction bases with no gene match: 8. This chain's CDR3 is CASNLPGQMNTEAFF. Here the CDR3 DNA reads TGCGCCAGCAACCTTCCGGGACAGATGAACACTGAAGCTTTCTTT.

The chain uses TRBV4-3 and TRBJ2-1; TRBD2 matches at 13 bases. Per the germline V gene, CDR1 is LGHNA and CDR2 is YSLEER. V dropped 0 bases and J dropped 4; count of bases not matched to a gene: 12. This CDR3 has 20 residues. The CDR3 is CASSQDSRQRTSGSYNEQFF. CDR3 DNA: TGCGCCAGCAGCCAAGATAGTCGGCAGAGGACTAGCGGGAGTTACAATGAGCAGTTCTTC.

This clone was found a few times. In DNA form, the CDR3 reads TGCGCCAGCAGCCAAGAGGGTGGGACAGGGGGGTCACCCCTCCACTTT. It is translated as CASSQEGGTGGSPLHF. This rearrangement joins TRBV4-1 to TRBJ1-6; 11 nucleotides align to TRBD1. The germline V gene has CDR1 MGHRA and CDR2 YSYEKL. Losses at the gene ends were 0 bases for V and 10 bases for J; bases not matched to a gene: 5. CDR3 size: 16 residues.

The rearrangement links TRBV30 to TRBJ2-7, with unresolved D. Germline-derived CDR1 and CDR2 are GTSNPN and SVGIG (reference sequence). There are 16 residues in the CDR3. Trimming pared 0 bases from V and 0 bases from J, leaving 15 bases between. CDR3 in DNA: TGTGCCTGGAGTGTACTCGGTAGCTCGGGCTCCTACGAGCAGTACTTC. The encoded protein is CAWSVLGSSGSYEQYF. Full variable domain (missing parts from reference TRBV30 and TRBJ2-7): SQTIHQWPATLVQPVGSPLSLECTVEGTSNPNLYWYRQAAGRGLQLLFYSVGIGQISSEVPQNLSASRPQDRQFILSSKKLLLSDSGFYLCAWSVLGSSGSYEQYFGPGTRLTVT.

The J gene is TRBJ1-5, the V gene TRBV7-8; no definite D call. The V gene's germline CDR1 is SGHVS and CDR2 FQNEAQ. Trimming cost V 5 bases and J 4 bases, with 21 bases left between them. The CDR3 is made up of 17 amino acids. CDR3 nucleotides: TGTGCCAGCAGCCCCGTTAGGGAAGTTGGGGATAATCAGCCCCAGCATTTT. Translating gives CASSPVREVGDNQPQHF.

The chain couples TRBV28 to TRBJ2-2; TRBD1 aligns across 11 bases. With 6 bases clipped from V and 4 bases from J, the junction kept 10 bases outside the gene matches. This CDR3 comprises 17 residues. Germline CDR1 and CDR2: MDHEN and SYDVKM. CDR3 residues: CASSPSGTGGVTGELFF. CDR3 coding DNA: TGTGCCAGCAGCCCATCTGGGACAGGGGGGGTCACCGGGGAGCTGTTTTTT. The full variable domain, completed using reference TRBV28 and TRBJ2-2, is DVKVTQSSRYLVKRTGEKVFLECVQDMDHENMFWYRQDPGLGLRLIYFSYDVKMKEKGDIPEGYSVSREKKERFSLILESASTNQTSMYLCASSPSGTGGVTGELFFGEGSRLTVL.

CDR3 sequence (DNA): TGTGCCAGCAGCTTATTCATGCTTCGGACAGACGAGCAGTACTTC. It translates to CASSLFMLRTDEQYF. The rearrangement joins TRBV7-2 to TRBJ2-7; tentative D call: TRBD1 (6 bases). V was shortened by 2 bases and J by 5 bases, with 16 bases between the two germline ends. The V gene's germline CDR1 is SGHTA and CDR2 FQGNSA. The CDR3 contains 15 residues.

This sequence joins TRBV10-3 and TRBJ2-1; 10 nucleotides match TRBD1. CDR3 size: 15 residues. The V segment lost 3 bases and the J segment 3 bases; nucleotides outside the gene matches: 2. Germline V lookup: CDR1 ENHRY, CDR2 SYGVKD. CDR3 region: CAISDRDRGYNEQFF. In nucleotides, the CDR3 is TGTGCCATCAGTGACCGGGACAGGGGCTACAATGAGCAGTTCTTC.

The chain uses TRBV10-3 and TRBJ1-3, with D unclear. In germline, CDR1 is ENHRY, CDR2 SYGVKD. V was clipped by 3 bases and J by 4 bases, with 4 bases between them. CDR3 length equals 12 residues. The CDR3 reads CAISDSGNTIYF. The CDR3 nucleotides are TGTGCCATCAGTGACTCCGGAAACACCATATATTTT.

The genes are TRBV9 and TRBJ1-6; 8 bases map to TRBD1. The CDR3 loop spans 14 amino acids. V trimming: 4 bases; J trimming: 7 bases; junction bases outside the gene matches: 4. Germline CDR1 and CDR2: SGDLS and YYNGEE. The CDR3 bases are TGTGCCAGCAGCCTGAGACAGGGGAATTCACCCCTCCACTTT. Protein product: CASSLRQGNSPLHF.

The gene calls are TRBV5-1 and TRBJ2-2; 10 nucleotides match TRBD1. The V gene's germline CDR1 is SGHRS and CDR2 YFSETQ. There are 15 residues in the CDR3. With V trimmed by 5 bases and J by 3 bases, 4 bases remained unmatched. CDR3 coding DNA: TGCGCCAGCAGTACCGGGACAGGGGACACCGGGGAGCTGTTTTTT. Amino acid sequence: CASSTGTGDTGELFF.

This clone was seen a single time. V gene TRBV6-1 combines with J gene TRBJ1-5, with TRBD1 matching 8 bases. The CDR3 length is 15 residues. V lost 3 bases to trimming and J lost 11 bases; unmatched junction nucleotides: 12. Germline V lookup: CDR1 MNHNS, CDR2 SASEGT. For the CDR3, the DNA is TGTGCCAGCAGTGAGCGGACAGGGCCCAGGGGAGCCCAGCATTTT. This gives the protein CASSERTGPRGAQHF.

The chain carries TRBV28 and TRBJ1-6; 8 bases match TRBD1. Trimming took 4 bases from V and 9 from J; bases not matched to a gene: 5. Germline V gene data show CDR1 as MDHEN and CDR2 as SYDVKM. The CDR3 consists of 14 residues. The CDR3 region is CASSSGGLPSPLHF. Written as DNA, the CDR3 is TGTGCCAGCAGTTCAGGGGGCCTACCTTCACCCCTCCACTTT.

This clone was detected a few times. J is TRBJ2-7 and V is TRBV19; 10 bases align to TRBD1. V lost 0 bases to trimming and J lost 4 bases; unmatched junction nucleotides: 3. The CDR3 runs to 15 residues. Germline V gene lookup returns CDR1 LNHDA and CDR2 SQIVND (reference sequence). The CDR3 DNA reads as TGTGCCAGTAGTATAGAAGGGACAGGGGCATACGAGCAGTACTTC. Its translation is CASSIEGTGAYEQYF.

The CDR3 DNA reads TGCGCCAGCAGCTTGGGAACAGGGAACTATGGCTACACCTTC. This gives the protein CASSLGTGNYGYTF. The chain recombines TRBV5-1 with TRBJ1-2; TRBD1 is a possible D gene (6 bases). This CDR3 contains 14 residues. Looked up from germline, CDR1 is SGHRS and CDR2 is YFSETQ. V lost 0 bases to trimming and J lost 2 bases, with 8 bases between them.

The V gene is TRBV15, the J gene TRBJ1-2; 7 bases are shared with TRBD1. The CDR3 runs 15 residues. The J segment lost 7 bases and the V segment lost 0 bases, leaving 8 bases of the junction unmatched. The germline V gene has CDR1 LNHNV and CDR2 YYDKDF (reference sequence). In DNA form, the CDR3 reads TGTGCCACCAGCAGAGAGTCACAGGGGTTAGGTGGCTACACCTTC. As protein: CATSRESQGLGGYTF.

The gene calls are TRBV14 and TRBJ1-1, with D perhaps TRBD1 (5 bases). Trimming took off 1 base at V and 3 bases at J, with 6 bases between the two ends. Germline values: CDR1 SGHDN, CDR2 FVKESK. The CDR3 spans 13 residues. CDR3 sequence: CASSQAGYTEAFF. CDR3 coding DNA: TGTGCCAGCAGCCAAGCAGGGTACACTGAAGCTTTCTTT.

The CDR3 DNA reads as TGTGCCAGCAGCGTCAACACCCAAAGGGACACTGAAGCTTTCTTT. Translating it yields CASSVNTQRDTEAFF. V and J are TRBV7-8 and TRBJ1-1; no definite D call. V gave up 5 bases and J gave up 3 bases, with 16 bases separating them. Germline assignment: CDR1 SGHVS and CDR2 FQNEAQ. CDR3 size: 15 residues. The whole variable domain, remainder taken from reference TRBV7-8 and TRBJ1-1, is GAGVSQSPRYKVAKRGQDVALRCDPISGHVSLFWYQQALGQGPEFLTYFQNEAQLDKSGLPSDRFFAERPEGSVSTLKIQRTQQEDSAVYLCASSVNTQRDTEAFFGQGTRLTVV.

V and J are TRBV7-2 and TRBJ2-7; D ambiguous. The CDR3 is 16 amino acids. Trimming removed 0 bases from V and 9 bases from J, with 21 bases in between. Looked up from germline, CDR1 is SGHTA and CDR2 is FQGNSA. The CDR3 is CASSLAHSWSQQVQYF. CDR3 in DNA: TGTGCCAGCAGCTTAGCCCACAGTTGGTCCCAACAAGTGCAGTACTTC.

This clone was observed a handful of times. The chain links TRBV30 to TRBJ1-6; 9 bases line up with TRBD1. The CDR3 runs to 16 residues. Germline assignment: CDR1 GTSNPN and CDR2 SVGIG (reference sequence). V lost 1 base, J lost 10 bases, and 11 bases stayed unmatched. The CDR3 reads CAWSGYAGQGASPLHF. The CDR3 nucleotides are TGTGCCTGGAGTGGATACGCGGGACAGGGTGCCTCACCCCTCCACTTT.

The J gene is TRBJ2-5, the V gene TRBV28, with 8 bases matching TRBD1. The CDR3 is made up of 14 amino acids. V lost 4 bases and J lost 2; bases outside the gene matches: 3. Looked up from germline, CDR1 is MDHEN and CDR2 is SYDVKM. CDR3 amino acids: CASSSTGGQETQYF. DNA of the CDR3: TGTGCCAGCAGTTCCACAGGGGGGCAAGAGACCCAGTACTTC. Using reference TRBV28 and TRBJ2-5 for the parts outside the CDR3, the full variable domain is DVKVTQSSRYLVKRTGEKVFLECVQDMDHENMFWYRQDPGLGLRLIYFSYDVKMKEKGDIPEGYSVSREKKERFSLILESASTNQTSMYLCASSSTGGQETQYFGPGTRLLVL.

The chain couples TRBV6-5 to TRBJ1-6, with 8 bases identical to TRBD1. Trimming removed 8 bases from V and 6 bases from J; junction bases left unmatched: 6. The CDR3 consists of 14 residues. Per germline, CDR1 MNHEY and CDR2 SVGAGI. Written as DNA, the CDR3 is TGTGCCAGCCGAGGGACAGGACCTAATTCACCCCTCCACTTT. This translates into CASRGTGPNSPLHF.

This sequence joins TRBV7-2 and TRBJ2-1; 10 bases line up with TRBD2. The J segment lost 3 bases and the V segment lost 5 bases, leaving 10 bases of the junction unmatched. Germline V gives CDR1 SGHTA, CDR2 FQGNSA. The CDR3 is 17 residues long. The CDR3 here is CASSPIRTSGFYNEQFF. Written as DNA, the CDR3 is TGTGCCAGCAGCCCTATTAGGACTAGCGGATTCTACAATGAGCAGTTCTTC.

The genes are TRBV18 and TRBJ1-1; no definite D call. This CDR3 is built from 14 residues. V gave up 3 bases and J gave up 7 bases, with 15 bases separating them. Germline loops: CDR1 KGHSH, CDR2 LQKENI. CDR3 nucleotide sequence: TGTGCCAGCTCACCTCAGAGTAACTCTTATGAAGCTTTCTTT. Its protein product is CASSPQSNSYEAFF.